This TCR beta chain was identified in a study of early T cells in non-severe SARS-CoV-2 infection. The sample holds many counts of this clonotype. TCRdb redid the calling of the 5' RACE reads with MiXCR, one entry per CDR3 protein. The data hold tens of thousands of distinct CDR3 sequences, with 4% to 5.5% observed a single time. V lost 6 bases and J lost 7, with 17 bases in between. CDR1 and CDR2 (germline): MNHEY, SMNVEV (reference sequence). The CDR3 has 14 residues. Specimen: whole blood. This receptor was obtained from an adult who was a healthcare worker with PCR-confirmed SARS-CoV-2 infection or an uninfected control (not recorded which). The J gene is TRBJ2-3, the V gene TRBV27; a weak D match, TRBD1 (5 bases). CDR3 DNA: TGTGCCAGCAGCAGGGCCGTCTTGTCGCATACGCAGTATTTT. This encodes CASSRAVLSHTQYF.